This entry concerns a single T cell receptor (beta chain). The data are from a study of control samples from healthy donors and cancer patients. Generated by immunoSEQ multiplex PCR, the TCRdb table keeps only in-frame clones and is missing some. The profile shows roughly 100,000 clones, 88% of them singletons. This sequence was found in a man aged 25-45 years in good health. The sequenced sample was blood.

CDR3 sequence (DNA): TGTGCCTGGAGTCTACCCGGGGGGGCATTCAGGAACTATGGCTACACCTTC. Its translation is CAWSLPGGAFRNYGYTF. The chain combines TRBV30 with TRBJ1-2; D perhaps matches TRBD1 (6 bases). This CDR3 spans 17 amino acids. Trimming removed 2 bases at V and 2 bases at J, with 21 bases between. Germline lookup yields CDR1 GTSNPN and CDR2 SVGIG (reference sequence).